The 7 T cell receptor beta chains listed next were all sequenced from one sample in a study of technical replicates of blood from a few donors. Using immunoSEQ multiplex PCR, the repertoire was profiled, and TCRdb retains in-frame clones only, with some absent. The repertoire holds approximately 64,000 clones, about 86% seen once, with roughly 5% in the top ten. Sequences were obtained from PBMCs. These receptors were taken from a human donor in good health. Some clones in this sample may be carry-over from other donors' samples.

The rearrangement joins TRBV7-2 to TRBJ2-5; the match to TRBD2 covers 8 bases. The germline gives CDR1 SGHTA, CDR2 FQGNSA. There are 15 residues in the CDR3. The J segment lost 2 bases and the V segment lost 3 bases, leaving 5 bases of the junction unmatched. As DNA, the CDR3 is TGTGCCAGCAGCTTCGGACTAGCTGTACAAGAGACCCAGTACTTC. Encoded protein: CASSFGLAVQETQYF.

The gene calls are TRBV19 and TRBJ2-5; TRBD2 matches 8 bases. The CDR3 extends over 14 amino acids. The V and J ends lost 4 bases and 4 bases, in that order; junction bases with no gene match: 5. Looked up from germline, CDR1 is LNHDA and CDR2 is SQIVND (reference sequence). The CDR3 bases are TGTGCCAGTAGTACCCGGGGGGGTGTAGAGACCCAGTACTTC. As protein: CASSTRGGVETQYF.

This chain joins TRBV6-5 and TRBJ2-3; maybe TRBD1 (6 bases). V was clipped by 7 bases and J by 5 bases, with 19 bases between them. The CDR3 totals 15 residues. Germline V gene sequence: CDR1 MNHEY, CDR2 SVGAGI. The CDR3: CASKPGHLGLDTQYF. The CDR3 nucleotides read TGTGCCAGCAAACCGGGACACCTAGGGTTAGATACGCAGTATTTT.

The chain couples TRBV5-6 to TRBJ2-7, with D perhaps TRBD2 (6 bases). The V and J ends lost 3 bases and 5 bases respectively, with 12 bases between them. The germline V gene has CDR1 SGHDT and CDR2 YYEEEE. This CDR3 spans 13 amino acids. The CDR3 region has the DNA TGTGCCAGCAGCTCGACTAGATATCACGAGCAGTACTTC. Protein: CASSSTRYHEQYF.

The chain has TRBV19 and TRBJ2-4; D gene unclear. This CDR3 has 16 residues. With 0 bases removed from V and 2 bases from J, the gap between germline ends came to 11 bases. The germline CDR1 and CDR2 sequences are LNHDA and SQIVND (reference sequence). CDR3 protein: CASSIERSLTKNIQYF. The CDR3 DNA sequence: TGTGCCAGTAGTATAGAGAGGAGCCTAACCAAAAACATTCAGTACTTC.

This sequence joins TRBV4-1 and TRBJ1-6; 12 bases agree with TRBD1. J was trimmed by 7 bases and V by 3 bases; bases with no gene match: 1. From germline, CDR1 is MGHRA and CDR2 YSYEKL. The CDR3 extends over 15 amino acids. The CDR3 here is CASSQGQGANSPLHF. The DNA for the CDR3 is TGCGCCAGCAGCCAGGGACAGGGGGCGAATTCACCCCTCCACTTT.

This chain uses TRBV10-3 with TRBJ2-7; tentatively, D is TRBD1 (5 bases). From germline, CDR1 is ENHRY and CDR2 SYGVKD. The CDR3 runs 15 residues. Trimming took off 3 bases at V and 0 bases at J, with 12 bases between the two ends. The CDR3 bases are TGTGCCATCAGTGAACTCGACAGACCCTCCTACGAGCAGTACTTC. Protein product: CAISELDRPSYEQYF.